This TCR beta chain was recorded in a study of T cells in Graves' hyperthyroidism and ophthalmopathy (dated by TCRdb to between 2019 and 2020). Regarding the study in general: A discovery cohort of about a hundred patients, about 43 with Graves' ophthalmopathy and fewer than 65 with stable Graves' hyperthyroidism, was used to find distinguishing TCR V-J signatures. After sampling, hyperthyroidism patients received methimazole starting at 30 mg daily, and ophthalmopathy patients received high-dose intravenous methylprednisolone. Prospective prediction of ophthalmopathy was tested in an independent validation cohort of about 19 hyperthyroidism patients and 15 to 17 patients who later progressed to ophthalmopathy. The study also compared thyroid tissue and blood T-cell repertoires from five or six Graves' hyperthyroidism patients. The 90 to 100 discovery patients were randomly divided into training and test sets at a 7:3 ratio. TCR Vbeta CDR3 sequencing of roughly 140 peripheral blood samples (about 45 ophthalmopathy, 75 to 85 hyperthyroidism and around 17 progressor patients) is reported in the paper. Results and caveats for the whole study, not just this receptor: During validation, the model predicted progression to ophthalmopathy a median of around 7 months ahead of onset, with approximately 70% sensitivity and 72% to 80% specificity. No statistical method was used to fix the sample size in advance, and group allocation was not hidden from the investigators. A 13 V-J signature model separated ophthalmopathy from stable hyperthyroidism, with 87.88% sensitivity and 81% to 82% specificity in cross-validation and 80%/75% in testing. Most expanded thyroid clonotypes (frequency above 0.001) were also found in blood, which suggests that blood repertoires may mirror thyroid immune responses.

As regards this clonotype: This receptor's antigen is unknown. Per-nucleotide qualities are absent, and no much larger clonotype sits a single base away.

The CDR3 measures 15 amino acids from cysteine to phenylalanine. Only the CDR3 DNA stays, 45 bases, in frame from base 1. CDR1 and CDR2, looked up from the germline V gene (reference sequence), are LNHDA and SQIVND. Trimming takes 6 bases from V and 6 bases from J, and the germline ends sit 17 bases apart. Stable Graves' hyperthyroidism was defined as no progression to ophthalmopathy during 18 months of follow-up. The hyperthyroidism patients were between 18 and 65 years old and newly diagnosed, with a disease duration of less than 2 months. Exclusion was applied to patients with uncontrolled infections, other autoimmune diseases, pregnancy or lactation. Diagnoses relied on clinical symptoms, serum thyroxine and TRAb, thyroid ultrasound and orbital computed tomography. Trizol reagent was used to extract total RNA, and RNA quality was then checked on an Agilent 2100 Bioanalyzer. TCR beta CDR3 regions were amplified from RNA transcripts. For the first round of RT-PCR on the TCR CDR3, the HTBI primer set was used together with the Qiagen OneStep RT-PCR kit. Libraries were constructed in a second round of multiplex PCR, after which size selection and purification were carried out. Paired-end sequencing of the libraries was performed with 100 bp reads on an Illumina HiSeq2000. In the original analysis: Raw data were processed with SOAPnuke, discarding reads with adapters, uncalled bases, mean Phred below 15, or no exact constant-primer or identifier match. COPE v1.2.5 was used to merge the high-quality paired reads, and each unique nucleotide sequence was defined as a clonotype. MiTCR v1.1 was used to align the clonotypes against IMGT TRBV, TRBD and TRBJ reference segments. The analysis was restricted to V-J combinations with a frequency above 0.0001, which together covered 98% to 99.2% of the repertoires. The TCS score was defined as the ratio of F50 (clonal expansion) to E x V (chaos), calculated using BLOSUM62-based TCRdist between CDR3 peptides within each V-J. Welch's t-statistics and random forest reduced around 550 V-J features to under 15, which were used in a naive Bayes classifier (R e1071). TCRdb applied fastp at Q25 and MiXCR to the public reads, then kept only in-frame beta chains. When rows share a CDR3 protein, they turn into one entry using the most common DNA and genes. TCRdb's processing, not the authors', yielded these V and J calls. The table for this sample lists about 560,000 distinct CDR3 sequences; just over 45% of them were counted only once. 8% to 8.5% of the sample comes from the top ten.

This receptor was taken from a woman between 18 and 29 years old with Graves' hyperthyroidism. Donor details come from another sample of the same person, matched by shared clones. Recombination linked TRBV19 to TRBJ2-2, with no confident D gene call. Sequencing was carried out using peripheral blood or thyroid tissue (not recorded which). The DNA reads as follows: TGTGCCAGTAGGGAGAGGCTTGGTGGACCCGGGGAGCTGTTTTTT. Its coded protein is CASRERLGGPGELFF. This CDR3, with the reference TRBV19 and TRBJ2-2 proteins standing in past its ends, gives the full variable domain DGGITQSPKYLFRKEGQNVTLSCEQNLNHDAMYWYRQDPGQGLRLIYYSQIVNDFQKGDIAEGYSVSREKKESFPLTVTSAQKNPTAFYLCASRERLGGPGELFFGEGSRLTVL.